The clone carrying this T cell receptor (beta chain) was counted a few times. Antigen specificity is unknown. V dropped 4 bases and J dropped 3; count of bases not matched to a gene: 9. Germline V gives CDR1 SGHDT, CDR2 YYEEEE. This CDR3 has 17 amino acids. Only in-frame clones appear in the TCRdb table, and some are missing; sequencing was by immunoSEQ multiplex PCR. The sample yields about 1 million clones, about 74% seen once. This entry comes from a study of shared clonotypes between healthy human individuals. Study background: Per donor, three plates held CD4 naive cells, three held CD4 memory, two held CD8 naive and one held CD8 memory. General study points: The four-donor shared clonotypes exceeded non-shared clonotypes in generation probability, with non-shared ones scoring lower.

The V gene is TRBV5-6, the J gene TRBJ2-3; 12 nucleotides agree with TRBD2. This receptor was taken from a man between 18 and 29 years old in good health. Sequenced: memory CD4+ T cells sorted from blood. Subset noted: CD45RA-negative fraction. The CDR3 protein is CASSPGLAGFLTDTQYF. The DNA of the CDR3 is TGTGCCAGCAGCCCCGGACTAGCGGGATTTCTAACAGATACGCAGTATTTT.